The present T cell receptor (beta chain) was sequenced within a study of T-cell reconstitution after alpha-beta-depleted transplantation in children. Library preparation (for TCRbeta) was performed with unique molecular identifiers. Using its own MiXCR run on the PCR reads, TCRdb lists one record per CDR3 protein. Altogether 500,000 to 650,000 distinct CDR3 sequences are present, around 13% being singletons, with the ten largest covering approximately 2%. This clonotype appeared a few times. Its antigen is unknown. Study results and limitations: At around two months after transplant, the alpha-beta T cells were reportedly derived from several hundred expanded clones that came from non-depleted graft cells.

Germline loops: CDR1 SGHNT, CDR2 YENEEA. J was trimmed by 6 bases and V by 4 bases; bases with no gene match: 5. The CDR3 has 13 residues. The V call is TRBV11-3, the J call TRBJ2-7, with 8 bases matching TRBD2. Sequences were derived from PBMCs, mostly from graft donor cells, sampled 360 days after TCRalphabeta/CD19-depleted stem cell transplant. This TCR derives from a male patient younger than 18 who had a stem cell transplant for acute myeloid leukemia, so the T cells may come from the graft donor. CDR3 loop: CASSSGGSVEQYF. In DNA, the CDR3 is TGTGCCAGCAGCTCGGGGGGGTCCGTCGAGCAGTACTTC.